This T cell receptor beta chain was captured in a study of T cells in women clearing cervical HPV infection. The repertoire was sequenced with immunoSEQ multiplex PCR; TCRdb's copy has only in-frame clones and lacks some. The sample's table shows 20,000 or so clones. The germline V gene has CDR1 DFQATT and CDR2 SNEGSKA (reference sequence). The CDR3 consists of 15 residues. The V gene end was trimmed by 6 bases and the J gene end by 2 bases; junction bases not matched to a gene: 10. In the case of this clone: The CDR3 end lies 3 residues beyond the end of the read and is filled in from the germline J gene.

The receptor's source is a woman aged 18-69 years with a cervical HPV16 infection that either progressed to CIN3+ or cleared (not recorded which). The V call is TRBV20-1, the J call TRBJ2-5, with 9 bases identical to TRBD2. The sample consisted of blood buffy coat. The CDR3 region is CSAAGLAGIQETQYF. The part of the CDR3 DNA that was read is TGCAGTGCCGCCGGGCTAGCGGGGATTCAAGAGACC.